What follows are 8 T cell receptor beta chains derived from one specimen sequenced in a study of blood T cells in healthy people across ages. The authors ran a second PCR of about 6 to 12 cycles using a sample-barcoded 5' primer and a J-beta primer mix. TCRdb analysed the 5' RACE reads with MiXCR anew, one entry per CDR3 protein. The sample contains around 1,900,000 distinct CDR3 sequences, about 39% of which appear only once. The specimen sequenced was blood. The receptors were gathered from a human donor in good health.

This clonotype was recorded a few times. V is TRBV18 and J is TRBJ2-3; D is ambiguous. V shed 3 bases and J shed 4 bases, with 14 bases lying between them. The CDR3 length is 15 residues. Looked up from germline, CDR1 is KGHSH and CDR2 is LQKENI. CDR3 amino acids: CASSPTTDRADTQYF. The CDR3 nucleotides read TGTGCCAGCTCACCTACTACGGACCGGGCAGATACGCAGTATTTT.

The chain uses TRBV9 and TRBJ1-2, with a weak D call TRBD1 (5 bases). Trimming shortened V by 0 bases and J by 4 bases, and 13 bases separated the two germline ends. This CDR3 contains 15 residues. Germline-derived CDR1 and CDR2 are SGDLS and YYNGEE. CDR3 nucleotide sequence: TGTGCCAGCAGCGTAGGGTCAGGGTTCACCTATGGCTACACCTTC. It translates to CASSVGSGFTYGYTF. Full variable domain (rest looked up from reference TRBV9 and TRBJ1-2): DSGVTQTPKHLITATGQRVTLRCSPRSGDLSVYWYQQSLDQGLQFLIQYYNGEERAKGNILERFSAQQFPDLHSELNLSSLELGDSALYFCASSVGSGFTYGYTFGSGTRLTVV.

This clonotype was detected a few times. The V and J genes are TRBV20-1 and TRBJ1-1; perhaps TRBD1 as D (6 bases). CDR3 size: 13 residues. Per the germline V gene, CDR1 is DFQATT and CDR2 is SNEGSKA (reference sequence). V lost 5 bases and J 10 bases, leaving 20 bases between the germline ends. CDR3 sequence: CSAQAGVQGGAFF. The CDR3 DNA follows: TGCAGTGCTCAAGCAGGGGTACAAGGGGGAGCTTTCTTT.

The rearrangement links TRBV6-2 or TRBV6-3 to TRBJ2-5; 10 bases line up with TRBD2. Trimming took 6 bases from V and 2 from J; bases not matched to a gene: 9. The CDR3 extends over 16 amino acids. Germline V lookup: CDR1 MNHEY, CDR2 SVGEGT. In DNA, the CDR3 is TGTGCCAGCAGCCAATATAGCGGGGGGCCTCAAGAGACCCAGTACTTC. Its translation: CASSQYSGGPQETQYF.

J is TRBJ2-1 and V is TRBV4-2, with a tentative D call TRBD1 (5 bases). The CDR3 totals 18 residues. Germline values: CDR1 LGHNA, CDR2 YNFKEQ. V lost 0 bases and J 0 bases, leaving 15 bases between the germline ends. CDR3 sequence: CASSQDAMRRGSYNEQFF. The CDR3 nucleotides read TGTGCCAGCAGCCAAGATGCGATGCGAAGGGGCTCCTACAATGAGCAGTTCTTC.

This clonotype showed up just once. The chain carries TRBV2 and TRBJ1-2, with D perhaps TRBD1 (5 bases). CDR1 is SNHLY and CDR2 is FYNNEI in the germline V gene. Between the trimmed V and J ends, which lost 10 bases and 5 bases, there was a span of 17 bases. This CDR3 comprises 13 residues. The CDR3 bases are TGTGCCACCTCCGGGACGAACGTTTATGGCTACACCTTC. The encoded protein is CATSGTNVYGYTF.

This clonotype was seen only a few times. Its ends do not fully match the called genes, so a read error is possible. The chain combines TRBV27 with TRBJ1-6, with TRBD1 matching 7 bases. This CDR3 region has 14 residues. CDR1 and CDR2 from the germline V gene are MNHEY and SMNVEV (reference sequence). CDR3 sequence reads: CASREQGYISPLHF. For the CDR3, the DNA is TGTGCCAGCAGGGAACAGGGGTATATTTCACCCCTCCACTTT.

V and J are TRBV20-1 and TRBJ1-5; a possible D gene is TRBD1 (5 bases). Germline V CDR1 and CDR2: DFQATT, SNEGSKA (reference sequence). Trimming pared 6 bases from V and 4 bases from J, leaving 13 bases between. The CDR3 consists of 13 residues. The CDR3 coding sequence is TGCAGTGCCACAGAGACAGCAAATCAGCCCCAGCATTTT. It yields the protein CSATETANQPQHF.